What follows are 22 T cell receptor beta chains derived from one specimen sequenced in a study of T cells in Graves' hyperthyroidism and ophthalmopathy. Amplification of TCR beta CDR3 regions was performed using RNA transcripts as template. First-round RT-PCR targeting the TCR CDR3 was performed with the HTBI primer set. One entry per CDR3 protein, called by TCRdb with MiXCR from the multiplex PCR reads. The sample has around 600,000 distinct CDR3 sequences, around 15% seen once. The sequenced sample consisted of blood. The receptors here all came from a woman aged 50 to 60 with Graves' ophthalmopathy.

This clonotype was seen at least ten times. The rearrangement uses TRBV6-6 and TRBJ2-1; TRBD2 matches 7 bases. The CDR3 runs to 19 residues. Germline CDR1 and CDR2: MNHNY and SVGAGI (reference sequence). V trimming: 2 bases; J trimming: 10 bases; junction bases outside the gene matches: 23. The CDR3 sequence is CASSYVQPLGWEGLREQFF. Here the CDR3 DNA reads TGTGCCAGCAGTTACGTGCAACCACTGGGGTGGGAGGGCCTGCGGGAGCAGTTCTTC.

This clonotype was recorded many times. The gene calls are TRBV10-3 and TRBJ2-1; D uncertain. Trimming pared 2 bases from V and 1 base from J, leaving 12 bases between. Germline loops: CDR1 ENHRY, CDR2 SYGVKD. CDR3 length: 16 residues. CDR3 region: CAISETFQRSYNEQFF. In DNA, the CDR3 is TGTGCCATCAGTGAGACGTTTCAGAGGTCCTACAATGAGCAGTTCTTC.

This clonotype was observed at least ten times. This chain uses TRBV30 with TRBJ2-2, with TRBD2 identical over 10 bases. Germline CDR1 and CDR2: GTSNPN and SVGIG (reference sequence). CDR3 length: 18 residues. Unmatched junction bases numbered 12, after V lost 0 bases and J lost 5 bases. The DNA for the CDR3 is TGTGCCTGGAGTGTACAACTACTAGCGGGAAGTAGAACCGGGGAGCTGTTTTTT. Its protein product is CAWSVQLLAGSRTGELFF.

This clonotype was observed many times. V usage is TRBV28 and J usage is TRBJ2-7; maybe TRBD2 (6 bases). In germline, CDR1 is MDHEN, CDR2 SYDVKM. Trimming took off 5 bases at V and 0 bases at J, with 17 bases between the two ends. The CDR3 is 16 residues long. The CDR3 DNA is TGTGCCAGCAGTCCGTCGGGACTTATAATCTCCTACGAGCAGTACTTC. This codes for CASSPSGLIISYEQYF.

The chain has TRBV7-2 and TRBJ2-7, with 12 bases identical to TRBD2. The junction had 15 bases not matched to a gene; V was cut back by 8 bases and J by 4 bases. Germline values: CDR1 SGHTA, CDR2 FQGNSA. This CDR3 spans 17 amino acids. CDR3 DNA: TGTGCCAGCGGCAGAATGACTAGCGGGAGTAGCAGGTACGAGCAGTACTTC. Its translation is CASGRMTSGSSRYEQYF.

The rearrangement uses TRBV14 and TRBJ1-2; unclear D gene. V was pared by 2 bases and J by 4 bases, with 5 bases between. This CDR3 has 12 amino acids. Germline loops: CDR1 SGHDN, CDR2 FVKESK. CDR3 sequence: CASSQWGYGYTF. For the CDR3, the DNA is TGTGCCAGCAGCCAATGGGGCTATGGCTACACCTTC.

This clonotype was observed at least ten times. The chain couples TRBV20-1 to TRBJ2-3, with 15 positions matching TRBD2. The germline CDR1 and CDR2 sequences are DFQATT and SNEGSKA (reference sequence). CDR3 length: 18 residues. With 2 bases clipped from V and 2 bases from J, the junction kept 8 bases outside the gene matches. CDR3 DNA: TGCAGTGCTAGATCCGGACTAGCGGGAGGGTGGAACACAGATACGCAGTATTTT. It codes for CSARSGLAGGWNTDTQYF.

Many counts were recorded for this clonotype. The V gene is TRBV20-1, the J gene TRBJ2-3; a possible D gene is TRBD2 (7 bases). CDR3 length equals 16 residues. Germline V CDR1 and CDR2: DFQATT, SNEGSKA (reference sequence). Between the trimmed V and J ends, which lost 2 bases and 4 bases, there was a span of 19 bases. In nucleotides, the CDR3 is TGCAGTGCTAGACCTCTTCTAGCGGAGGGGGCAGATACGCAGTATTTT. It yields the protein CSARPLLAEGADTQYF.

In its sample, this clonotype was seen many times. The chain carries TRBV20-1 and TRBJ2-2, with a tentative D call TRBD1 (6 bases). The CDR3 loop spans 16 amino acids. V was cut by 0 bases and J by 0 bases, with 11 bases left in between. Germline V gene data show CDR1 as DFQATT and CDR2 as SNEGSKA (reference sequence). The DNA for the CDR3 is TGCAGTGCTAGAGATCTGGACAGAGCGAACACCGGGGAGCTGTTTTTT. Translating gives CSARDLDRANTGELFF.

At least ten counts were recorded for this clonotype. J is TRBJ1-3 and V is TRBV7-2, with D possibly TRBD1 on 5 matching bases. The V end was cut by 3 bases, the J end by 0 bases, with 12 bases between. This CDR3 comprises 16 residues. CDR1 and CDR2 (germline): SGHTA, FQGNSA. CDR3 in amino acids: CASSFFPGVSGNTIYF. CDR3 bases: TGTGCCAGCAGCTTTTTCCCGGGGGTCTCTGGAAACACCATATATTTT.

This chain joins TRBV29-1 and TRBJ2-1, with TRBD1 identical over 7 bases. V lost 6 bases, J lost 12 bases, and 5 bases stayed unmatched. Germline V lookup: CDR1 SQVTM, CDR2 ANQGSEA. The CDR3 consists of 10 residues. CDR3 in DNA: TGCAGCGTCCCAGGGGGTGGGCAGTTCTTC. Translated: CSVPGGGQFF.

The rearrangement joins TRBV7-8 to TRBJ1-2; 7 bases are a match to TRBD1. Trimming removed 5 bases from V and 2 bases from J; junction bases left unmatched: 8. The germline V gene encodes CDR1 SGHVS and CDR2 FQNEAQ. There are 15 residues in the CDR3. The DNA for the CDR3 is TGTGCCAGCAGCCCCAGGGGGGCGGTGAACTATGGCTACACCTTC. Its translation is CASSPRGAVNYGYTF.

This clonotype was observed at least ten times. The chain combines TRBV10-3 with TRBJ2-7, with 9 bases matching TRBD2. Trimming took 8 bases from V and 4 from J; bases not matched to a gene: 15. This CDR3 spans 16 amino acids. CDR1 is ENHRY and CDR2 is SYGVKD in the germline V gene. The CDR3 spells CAIAKPSSGAGYEQYF. The CDR3 DNA is TGTGCCATCGCGAAACCTTCTAGCGGGGCGGGGTACGAGCAGTACTTC.

J is TRBJ2-1 and V is TRBV5-1, with D possibly TRBD1 on 5 matching bases. Germline loops: CDR1 SGHRS, CDR2 YFSETQ. The CDR3 runs 15 residues. Trimming took 2 bases from V and 5 from J, leaving 14 bases between them. The CDR3 DNA reads TGCGCCAGCAGCTTAACGACAGTCGCTCACAATGAGCAGTTCTTC. The encoded protein is CASSLTTVAHNEQFF.

This clonotype was recorded many times. V gene TRBV20-1 combines with J gene TRBJ2-3; TRBD2 matches 7 bases. The germline V gene has CDR1 DFQATT and CDR2 SNEGSKA (reference sequence). The J segment lost 5 bases and the V segment lost 3 bases, leaving 5 bases of the junction unmatched. CDR3 length equals 13 residues. CDR3 sequence (DNA): TGCAGTGCTAGTTTGGGGGGGGGAGATACGCAGTATTTT. Its translation: CSASLGGGDTQYF.

This clonotype was seen repeatedly, ten times or more. The J gene is TRBJ2-4, the V gene TRBV20-1; the D is unclear. This CDR3 has 12 residues. V was clipped by 6 bases and J by 1 base, with 7 bases between them. From germline, CDR1 is DFQATT and CDR2 SNEGSKA (reference sequence). The CDR3 protein is CSASDAKNIQYF. Written as DNA, the CDR3 is TGCAGTGCCTCGGACGCCAAAAACATTCAGTACTTC.

The rearrangement links TRBV6-1 to TRBJ1-4; TRBD1 agrees at 8 bases. CDR1 and CDR2 from the germline V gene are MNHNS and SASEGT. The CDR3 has 14 residues. V shed 6 bases, J shed 3 bases, and the junction held 3 bases outside the gene matches. In DNA, the CDR3 is TGTGCCAGCAGAACAGGGGGAGCTAATGAAAAACTGTTTTTT. It yields the protein CASRTGGANEKLFF.

The CDR3 DNA sequence: TGTGCCAGCAGTTTGACAGGATTTGGTCAGCCCCAGCATTTT. Protein: CASSLTGFGQPQHF. The chain links TRBV12-3 or TRBV12-4 to TRBJ1-5; tentatively, D is TRBD1 (6 bases). The CDR3 length is 14 residues. V was pared by 3 bases and J by 6 bases, with 12 bases between.

This clonotype was counted ten times or more. This sequence joins TRBV12-3 or TRBV12-4 and TRBJ2-1; TRBD2 agrees at 8 bases. The junction had 8 bases not matched to a gene; V was cut back by 2 bases and J by 5 bases. The CDR3 loop spans 16 amino acids. In DNA form, the CDR3 reads TGTGCCAGCAGTTTACGAGCGGGAGTACGGGACAATGAGCAGTTCTTC. Translation: CASSLRAGVRDNEQFF.

This clonotype came up a few times. A clone one base away is much larger, so this may be a read error. The chain is built from TRBV18 and TRBJ1-1; maybe TRBD1 (5 bases). Germline CDR1 is KGHSH and CDR2 is LQKENI. This CDR3 has 14 residues. V was pared by 0 bases and J by 1 base, with 6 bases between. The CDR3 loop is CASSPPTANTEAFF. CDR3 DNA: TGTGCCAGCTCACCACCGACAGCGAACACTGAAGCTTTCTTT.

Many counts were recorded for this clonotype. This rearrangement joins TRBV2 to TRBJ2-7, with 9 bases aligning to TRBD1. The CDR3 sequence is 15 residues long. Germline loops: CDR1 SNHLY, CDR2 FYNNEI. V gave up 4 bases and J gave up 2 bases; unmatched junction bases: 6. CDR3 in DNA: TGTGCCAGCAGTGTCCGGGACAGGGACACCTACGAGCAGTACTTC. This translates into CASSVRDRDTYEQYF.

This clonotype was seen at least ten times. The chain is built from TRBV4-3 and TRBJ2-3, with 9 nucleotides matching TRBD2. The CDR3 is 17 amino acids. From germline, CDR1 is LGHNA and CDR2 YSLEER. After removal of 0 bases from V and 2 bases from J, the junction contained 6 bases not matched to a gene. The CDR3 loop reads CASSQDFSGSPTDTQYF. The CDR3 DNA sequence: TGCGCCAGCAGCCAAGATTTTAGCGGGAGCCCCACAGATACGCAGTATTTT.